Reported below is one T cell receptor beta chain. V was shortened by 6 bases and J by 0 bases, with 15 bases between the two germline ends. Germline lookup yields CDR1 SNHLY and CDR2 FYNNEI. The CDR3 runs 15 residues. In the authors' methods: Using reference gene primer amplification, nucleated cell counts were estimated. The repertoire was sequenced with immunoSEQ multiplex PCR; TCRdb's copy has only in-frame clones and lacks some. V and J calls plus clone size are reproduced from that table; the DNA served to infer D and trimming. The sample has 140,000 to 150,000 clones, roughly 80% seen once. The data derive from a study of blood T cell repertoires in COVID-19. Study information: Samples taken during acute and convalescent COVID-19 were collected in the United States, Italy and Spain. T cells, B-cell-depleted T cells, or PBMCs supplied cDNA or gDNA.

The chain joins TRBV2 to TRBJ2-7; maybe TRBD2 (5 bases). The sample taken for sequencing was peripheral blood. The source of this sequence is a man in his 70s who had recovered from COVID-19. In DNA form, the CDR3 reads TGTGCCAGCAGCGCCCCGGGGTCTAGCTCCTACGAGCAGTACTTC. It yields the protein CASSAPGSSSYEQYF. Full variable domain (remainder filled in from reference TRBV2 and TRBJ2-7): EPEVTQTPSHQVTQMGQEVILRCVPISNHLYFYWYRQILGQKVEFLVSFYNNEISEKSEIFDDQFSVERPDGSNFTLKIRSTKLEDSAMYFCASSAPGSSSYEQYFGPGTRLTVT.